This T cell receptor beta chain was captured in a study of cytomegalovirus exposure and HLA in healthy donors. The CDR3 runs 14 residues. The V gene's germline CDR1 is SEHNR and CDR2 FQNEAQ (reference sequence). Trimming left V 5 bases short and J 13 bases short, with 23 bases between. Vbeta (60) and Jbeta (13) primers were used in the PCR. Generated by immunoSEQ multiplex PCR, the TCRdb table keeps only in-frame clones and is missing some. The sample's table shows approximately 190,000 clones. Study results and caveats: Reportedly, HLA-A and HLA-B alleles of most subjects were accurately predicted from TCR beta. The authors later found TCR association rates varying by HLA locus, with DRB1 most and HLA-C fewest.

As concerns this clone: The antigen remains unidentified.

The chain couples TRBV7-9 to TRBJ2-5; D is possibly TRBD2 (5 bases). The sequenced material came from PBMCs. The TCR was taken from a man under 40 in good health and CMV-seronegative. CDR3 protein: CASSPSSTEGFWYF. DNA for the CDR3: TGTGCCAGCAGCCCTAGCTCGACCGAGGGATTCTGGTACTTC.